Listed here are 10 T cell receptor beta chains from one sample, sequenced in a study of post-analysis software for immune sequencing data. General study findings and limits: Elevated frequency relative to controls characterized 4 or 5 TRBV segments in patients, TRBV5-6, TRBV5-1 and TRBV20-1 among them.

What these receptors recognize is not known. Libraries were made from TCR beta cDNA, and they carried unique molecular identifiers. TCRdb re-derived calls from the PCR reads in MiXCR, one entry per CDR3 protein. The sample lists fewer than 550,000 distinct CDR3 sequences, 34% occurring once. Sequencing was performed on blood. The receptors were gathered from a girl aged 2 to 17 with multiple sclerosis.

CDR3 protein: CSASLLVGRGEQYF. The CDR3 DNA reads TGCAGCGCCTCCCTACTAGTGGGTCGGGGCGAGCAGTACTTC. This chain uses TRBV29-1 with TRBJ2-5, with D perhaps TRBD2 (5 bases). Gene TRBJ2-7 matches the end of the DNA better, so the J call may be wrong. The CDR3 is 14 amino acids. CDR1 SQVTM and CDR2 ANQGSEA come from the germline V gene.

The table lists this clonotype with a few counts. This sequence joins TRBV5-4 and TRBJ1-1; D unresolved. The germline CDR1 and CDR2 sequences are SGHNT and YYREEE (reference sequence). The CDR3 extends over 13 amino acids. Trimming removed 7 bases at V and 6 bases at J, with 16 bases between. CDR3: CASSSHSSPEAFF. The CDR3, as DNA: TGTGCCAGCTCCTCCCACTCGTCCCCTGAAGCTTTCTTT.

The gene calls are TRBV29-1 and TRBJ1-4, with 8 bases lining up with TRBD1. The CDR3 sequence is 12 residues long. Trimming removed 7 bases from V and 10 bases from J; junction bases left unmatched: 8. The germline gives CDR1 SQVTM, CDR2 ANQGSEA. The CDR3 sequence: CSGWTGTGKLFF. The CDR3 DNA is TGCAGCGGGTGGACAGGGACTGGAAAACTGTTTTTT.

V is TRBV4-2 and J is TRBJ2-3; no definite D call. V was shortened by 0 bases and J by 0 bases, with 10 bases between the two germline ends. The CDR3 is 16 amino acids. CDR1 LGHNA and CDR2 YNFKEQ come from the germline V gene. CDR3 nucleotide sequence: TGTGCCAGCAGCCAAGATCCACGTGCTAGCACAGATACGCAGTATTTT. It is translated as CASSQDPRASTDTQYF.

V gene TRBV10-3 combines with J gene TRBJ2-7, with D perhaps matching TRBD1 (6 bases). The germline CDR1 and CDR2 sequences are ENHRY and SYGVKD. Trimming removed 5 bases from V and 6 bases from J, with 14 bases in between. This CDR3 has 13 amino acids. The CDR3 nucleotides are TGTGCCATCAGTCCTATGTTACAGGGCGAGCAGTACTTC. It is translated as CAISPMLQGEQYF.

This clonotype was recorded once. V is TRBV2 and J is TRBJ2-3; maybe TRBD1 (5 bases). In germline, CDR1 is SNHLY, CDR2 FYNNEI. This CDR3 comprises 17 residues. Trimming left V 2 bases short and J 6 bases short, with 21 bases between. The CDR3 DNA reads as TGTGCCAGCAGTGAATCCGTTAGGGGAAGAGGTCAGGATACGCAGTATTTT. It translates to CASSESVRGRGQDTQYF.

This clonotype was detected only a few times. The chain joins TRBV27 to TRBJ2-5; D possibly corresponds to TRBD2 (6 bases). The germline gives CDR1 MNHEY, CDR2 SMNVEV (reference sequence). This CDR3 region has 10 residues. Trimming shortened V by 10 bases and J by 5 bases, and 8 bases separated the two germline ends. The CDR3 loop is CATGVETQYF. CDR3 DNA sequence: TGTGCCACGGGGGTGGAGACCCAGTACTTC.

In its sample, this clonotype was seen a few times. The chain carries TRBV20-1 and TRBJ2-2, with D uncertain. Germline CDR1 DFQATT, CDR2 SNEGSKA (reference sequence). The CDR3 has 12 amino acids. The CDR3: CSAQVPAGELFF. DNA for the CDR3: TGCAGCGCTCAGGTGCCGGCCGGGGAGCTGTTTTTT.

This rearrangement joins TRBV3-1 to TRBJ1-4, with 9 bases identical to TRBD1. Germline V CDR1 and CDR2: LGHDT, YNNKEL (reference sequence). Unmatched junction bases numbered 7, after V lost 4 bases and J lost 7 bases. This CDR3 has 15 amino acids. CDR3 coding DNA: TGTGCCAGCAGCCCGGGACAGGGTTTGGCTGAAAAACTGTTTTTT. Translated: CASSPGQGLAEKLFF. The full variable domain, with the rest looked up from reference TRBV3-1 and TRBJ1-4, is DTAVSQTPKYLVTQMGNDKSIKCEQNLGHDTMYWYKQDSKKFLKIMFSYNNKELIINETVPNRFSPKSPDKAHLNLHINSLELGDSAVYFCASSPGQGLAEKLFFGSGTQLSVL.

This clonotype was seen a few times. CDR3 coding DNA: TGTGCCACCAGTTTAAGGGGGGTCGAGACCCAGTACTTC. Translated: CATSLRGVETQYF. The genes are TRBV24-1 and TRBJ2-5; D could derive from TRBD1 or TRBD2 (6 bases each). Trimming removed 6 bases at V and 5 bases at J, with 12 bases between. CDR1 and CDR2 from the germline V gene are KGHDR and SFDVKD. This CDR3 spans 13 amino acids.